Shown below are 18 T cell receptor beta chains from a single sample sequenced in a study of beta chain features in type 1 diabetes (dated by TCRdb to the late 2010s). What the authors observed across the whole study: In all four CD4+ subsets, TCRB CDR3 length was moderately but significantly shorter in type 1 diabetes patients.

The antigens for these receptors are not known. Receptors were amplified or captured by the immunoSEQ multiplex PCR assay. The entire amount of isolated RNA was reverse transcribed using the High Capacity cDNA Reverse Transcription Kit, so the sequenced TCRB transcripts were expressed ones. TCRdb mirrors the immuneACCESS table, restricted to in-frame sequences. Some clones are absent from its copies; in checked studies, under half trace to an unresolved V gene, and the reason for the others is unknown. In all, the sample holds about 260,000 clones, and 20% of those were seen once. 0.028% of the sample lies in the top ten. Sequencing was done on a sample of naive CD4+ T cells from blood. Read against the paper, the sample's cell subset or site label means: true naive CD4+ T cells. These receptors came from a woman in her 40s with type 1 diabetes.

This clone has just a few counts. This chain uses TRBV27 with TRBJ1-1; 7 bases are shared with TRBD1. The CDR3 is 14 residues long. Losses at the gene ends were 4 bases for V and 1 base for J; bases not matched to a gene: 3. Per germline, CDR1 MNHEY and CDR2 SMNVEV (reference sequence). The CDR3 DNA sequence: TGTGCCAGCAGTTCCTGGACAGGGAACACTGAAGCTTTCTTT. Protein: CASSSWTGNTEAFF.

This clone was seen a handful of times. The rearrangement joins TRBV5-4 to TRBJ1-1; 9 bases fit TRBD1. J gave up 1 base and V 2 bases, and 0 bases lay outside the gene matches. Per germline, CDR1 SGHNT and CDR2 YYREEE (reference sequence). This CDR3 comprises 14 residues. CDR3 residues: CASSLQGANTEAFF. The CDR3 DNA follows: TGTGCCAGCAGCTTACAGGGGGCGAACACTGAAGCTTTCTTT. Full variable domain (rest looked up from reference TRBV5-4 and TRBJ1-1): ETGVTQSPTHLIKTRGQQVTLRCSSQSGHNTVSWYQQALGQGPQFIFQYYREEENGRGNFPPRFSGLQFPNYSSELNVNALELDDSALYLCASSLQGANTEAFFGQGTRLTVV.

The CDR3 region has the DNA TGTGCCAGTTTAATCAGGAACACTGAAGCTTTCTTT. Amino acid sequence: CASLIRNTEAFF. The chain employs TRBV2 and TRBJ1-1; D gene uncertain. This CDR3 is 12 amino acids long. Trimming took 9 bases from V and 1 from J, leaving 9 bases between them. Germline V lookup: CDR1 SNHLY, CDR2 FYNNEI.

The J gene is TRBJ2-5, the V gene TRBV7-8, with TRBD1 as a possible D gene (6 bases). The CDR3 loop spans 12 amino acids. Germline values: CDR1 SGHVS, CDR2 FQNEAQ. V was cut by 5 bases and J by 7 bases, with 11 bases left in between. CDR3 loop: CASSPVGGTQYF. The CDR3 bases are TGTGCCAGCAGCCCCGTAGGGGGGACCCAGTACTTC.

The chain employs TRBV5-1 and TRBJ2-7, with TRBD2 as a possible D gene (5 bases). This CDR3 has 12 residues. Trimming took 3 bases from V and 5 from J, leaving 9 bases between them. Per germline, CDR1 SGHRS and CDR2 YFSETQ. DNA of the CDR3: TGCGCCAGCAGCTCATACGGGGACGAGCAGTACTTC. It translates to CASSSYGDEQYF.

CDR3 DNA sequence: TGTGCCAGTAGTCCCCACACACCCGGGACAGGGTTTGGCTACACCTTC. Amino acids: CASSPHTPGTGFGYTF. The chain carries TRBV19 and TRBJ1-2, with 9 positions matching TRBD1. Germline trimming cut 5 bases from V and 7 bases from J; bases unmatched to any gene: 14. The CDR3 has 16 residues. From germline, CDR1 is LNHDA and CDR2 SQIVND (reference sequence).

This clone has a handful of counts. This chain links TRBV7-9 with TRBJ1-2; 9 positions agree with TRBD1. Germline trimming cut 6 bases from V and 3 bases from J; bases unmatched to any gene: 5. The CDR3 is made up of 14 amino acids. Germline V gives CDR1 SEHNR, CDR2 FQNEAQ (reference sequence). CDR3 in amino acids: CASSLQGADYGYTF. In nucleotides, the CDR3 is TGTGCCAGCAGTCTACAGGGGGCTGACTATGGCTACACCTTC.

The J gene is TRBJ1-4, the V gene TRBV5-1, with 7 bases lining up with TRBD1. Per germline, CDR1 SGHRS and CDR2 YFSETQ. The CDR3 loop spans 15 amino acids. J lost 1 base, V lost 4 bases, and 4 bases had no gene match. The CDR3 protein is CASSPRDRTNEKLFF. The CDR3, as DNA: TGCGCCAGCAGCCCCCGGGACAGAACTAATGAAAAACTGTTTTTT.

This clone was detected only a few times. The genes are TRBV19 and TRBJ2-7, with a weak D call TRBD1 (6 bases). The germline V and J ends were trimmed by 5 bases and 6 bases, with 11 bases remaining between them. The CDR3 totals 12 residues. Germline V gives CDR1 LNHDA, CDR2 SQIVND (reference sequence). The CDR3 reads CASSVRRGEQYF. The CDR3 DNA reads as TGTGCCAGTAGTGTCCGCAGGGGCGAGCAGTACTTC.

The chain couples TRBV10-3 to TRBJ1-5; D is uncertain. The CDR3 sequence is 14 residues long. Trimming took off 3 bases at V and 2 bases at J, with 8 bases between the two ends. Per germline, CDR1 ENHRY and CDR2 SYGVKD. The CDR3 DNA is TGTGCCATCAGTGAAGAACAGCGCAATCAGCCCCAGCATTTT. Translating it yields CAISEEQRNQPQHF.

J is TRBJ2-7 and V is TRBV7-2; 10 nucleotides line up with TRBD1. This CDR3 has 14 amino acids. The junction had 2 bases not matched to a gene; V was cut back by 3 bases and J by 3 bases. Looked up from germline, CDR1 is SGHTA and CDR2 is FQGNSA. CDR3 bases: TGTGCCAGCAGCTTTGGACAGGGGGTCTACGAGCAGTACTTC. Its protein product is CASSFGQGVYEQYF. The full variable domain, with the rest looked up from reference TRBV7-2 and TRBJ2-7, is GAGVSQSPSNKVTEKGKDVELRCDPISGHTALYWYRQSLGQGLEFLIYFQGNSAPDKSGLPSDRFSAERTGGSVSTLTIQRTQQEDSAVYLCASSFGQGVYEQYFGPGTRLTVT.

The chain is built from TRBV30 and TRBJ1-1; no clear D. Germline V CDR1 and CDR2: GTSNPN, SVGIG (reference sequence). The V end was cut by 2 bases, the J end by 1 base, with 8 bases between. There are 13 residues in the CDR3. The CDR3: CAWSQNANTEAFF. CDR3 sequence (DNA): TGTGCCTGGAGTCAGAACGCGAACACTGAAGCTTTCTTT.

The chain has TRBV6-5 and TRBJ1-2; no clear D. CDR1 and CDR2 (germline): MNHEY, SVGAGI. V dropped 7 bases and J dropped 8 bases, with 17 bases sitting between them. This CDR3 has 13 residues. CDR3 sequence reads: CASTLDVRSGYTF. In DNA, the CDR3 is TGTGCCAGCACCCTAGACGTGCGATCAGGCTACACCTTC.

The chain links TRBV19 to TRBJ1-2, with D unclear. The CDR3 consists of 14 residues. V gave up 5 bases and J gave up 1 base, with 11 bases separating them. Germline values: CDR1 LNHDA, CDR2 SQIVND (reference sequence). CDR3 sequence reads: CASSLQRSNYGYTF. In DNA, the CDR3 is TGTGCCAGTAGTCTACAGAGAAGTAACTATGGCTACACCTTC.

The chain links TRBV6-5 to TRBJ2-7; TRBD1 might be the D (7 bases). CDR1 and CDR2 from the germline V gene are MNHEY and SVGAGI. V was cut by 5 bases and J by 4 bases, with 15 bases left in between. CDR3 length equals 14 residues. The DNA for the CDR3 is TGTGCCAGCAGTAGGGAGACAGGGAGGTACGAGCAGTACTTC. Residues: CASSRETGRYEQYF.

V usage is TRBV25-1 and J usage is TRBJ2-1; 9 positions agree with TRBD2. V shed 2 bases, J shed 9 bases, and the junction held 11 bases outside the gene matches. CDR3 size: 16 residues. The germline CDR1 and CDR2 sequences are MGHDK and SYGVNS. CDR3 loop: CASSERIAGGPSEQFF. CDR3 in DNA: TGTGCCAGCAGTGAAAGAATTGCGGGGGGGCCCAGTGAGCAGTTCTTC.

The chain links TRBV9 to TRBJ2-1; 8 bases are a match to TRBD2. Germline V gene sequence: CDR1 SGDLS, CDR2 YYNGEE. Unmatched junction bases numbered 4, after V lost 0 bases and J lost 5 bases. The CDR3 runs 15 residues. The CDR3 sequence: CASSVDRGGDNEQFF. In DNA form, the CDR3 reads TGTGCCAGCAGCGTAGATCGGGGGGGAGACAATGAGCAGTTCTTC.

The chain links TRBV18 to TRBJ2-7; D may be TRBD1 (5 bases). The CDR3 is made up of 15 amino acids. The germline CDR1 and CDR2 sequences are KGHSH and LQKENI. The germline V and J ends were trimmed by 1 base and 4 bases, with 14 bases remaining between them. CDR3 DNA: TGTGCCAGCTCACCACTTACAAGGACAACTTACGAGCAGTACTTC. It translates to CASSPLTRTTYEQYF.